This T cell receptor (beta chain) was profiled in a study of cytomegalovirus exposure and HLA in healthy donors. PCR primers comprised 60 Vbeta and 13 Jbeta primers. Measured with immunoSEQ multiplex PCR; TCRdb has only the in-frame clones, and not every one. Of about 130,000 clones in the sample, roughly 83% were seen once. Germline CDR1 SGHKS, CDR2 YYEKEE (reference sequence). With V trimmed by 0 bases and J by 3 bases, 6 bases remained unmatched. This CDR3 region has 17 residues. This clone appeared a few times. The sample taken for sequencing was PBMCs. The clonotype originates from a man aged 18 to 30 in good health and CMV-seropositive. This chain uses TRBV5-5 with TRBJ2-2; 9 bases line up with TRBD2. DNA of the CDR3: TGTGCCAGCAGCTTGGCCAGCGGGGGGAGTTACACCGGGGAGCTGTTTTTT. This gives the protein CASSLASGGSYTGELFF.